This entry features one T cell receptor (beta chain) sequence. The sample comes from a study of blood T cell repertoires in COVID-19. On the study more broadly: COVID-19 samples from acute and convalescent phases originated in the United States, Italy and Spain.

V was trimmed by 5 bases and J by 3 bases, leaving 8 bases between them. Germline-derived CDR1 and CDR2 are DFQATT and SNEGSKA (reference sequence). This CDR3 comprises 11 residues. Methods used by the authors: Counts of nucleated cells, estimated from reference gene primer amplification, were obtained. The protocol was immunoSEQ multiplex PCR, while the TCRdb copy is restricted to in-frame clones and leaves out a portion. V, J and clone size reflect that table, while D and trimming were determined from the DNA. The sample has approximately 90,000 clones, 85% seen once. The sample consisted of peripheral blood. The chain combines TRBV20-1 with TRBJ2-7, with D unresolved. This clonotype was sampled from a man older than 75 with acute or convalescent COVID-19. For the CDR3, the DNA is TGCAGTGCTTACTCCAACTACGAGCAGTACTTC. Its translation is CSAYSNYEQYF.